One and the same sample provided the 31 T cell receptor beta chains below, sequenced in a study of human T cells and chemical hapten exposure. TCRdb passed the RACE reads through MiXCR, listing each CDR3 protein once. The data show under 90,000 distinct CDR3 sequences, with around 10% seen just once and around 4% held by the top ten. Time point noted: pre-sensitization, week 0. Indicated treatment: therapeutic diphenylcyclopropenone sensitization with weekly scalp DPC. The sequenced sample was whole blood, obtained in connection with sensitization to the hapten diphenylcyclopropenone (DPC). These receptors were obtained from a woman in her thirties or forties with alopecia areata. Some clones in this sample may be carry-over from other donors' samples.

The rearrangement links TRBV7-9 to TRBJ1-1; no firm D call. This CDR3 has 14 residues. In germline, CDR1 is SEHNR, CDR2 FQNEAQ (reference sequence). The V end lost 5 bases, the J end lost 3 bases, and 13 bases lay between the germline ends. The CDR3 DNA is TGTGCCAGCAGCCCGGACGGCACCTACACTGAAGCTTTCTTT. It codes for CASSPDGTYTEAFF.

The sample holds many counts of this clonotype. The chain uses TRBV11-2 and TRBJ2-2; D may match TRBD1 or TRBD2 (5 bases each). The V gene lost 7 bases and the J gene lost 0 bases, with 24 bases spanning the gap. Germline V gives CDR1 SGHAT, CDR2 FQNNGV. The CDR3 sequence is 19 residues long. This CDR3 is CASISVRDGLFANTGELFF. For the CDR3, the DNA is TGTGCCAGCATCAGTGTCCGGGACGGCCTGTTCGCGAACACCGGGGAGCTGTTTTTT.

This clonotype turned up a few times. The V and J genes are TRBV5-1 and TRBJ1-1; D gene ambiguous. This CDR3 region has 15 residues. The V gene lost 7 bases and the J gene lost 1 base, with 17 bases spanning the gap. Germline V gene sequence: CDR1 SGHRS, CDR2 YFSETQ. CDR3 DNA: TGCGCCAGCCGTCTAGAGGGAACGAGGAACACTGAAGCTTTCTTT. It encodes CASRLEGTRNTEAFF.

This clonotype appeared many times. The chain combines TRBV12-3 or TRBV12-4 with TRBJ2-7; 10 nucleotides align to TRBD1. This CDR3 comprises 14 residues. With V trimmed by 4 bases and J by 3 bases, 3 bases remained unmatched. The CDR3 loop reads CASSSRDRGYEQYF. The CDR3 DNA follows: TGTGCCAGCAGTTCCCGGGACAGGGGCTACGAGCAGTACTTC.

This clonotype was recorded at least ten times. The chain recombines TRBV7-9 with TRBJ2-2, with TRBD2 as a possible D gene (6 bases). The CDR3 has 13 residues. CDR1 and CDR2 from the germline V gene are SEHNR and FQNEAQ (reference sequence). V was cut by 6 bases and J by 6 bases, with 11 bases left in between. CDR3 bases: TGTGCCAGCAGAGCGGCTAGCGCCGGGGAGCTGTTTTTT. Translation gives CASRAASAGELFF.

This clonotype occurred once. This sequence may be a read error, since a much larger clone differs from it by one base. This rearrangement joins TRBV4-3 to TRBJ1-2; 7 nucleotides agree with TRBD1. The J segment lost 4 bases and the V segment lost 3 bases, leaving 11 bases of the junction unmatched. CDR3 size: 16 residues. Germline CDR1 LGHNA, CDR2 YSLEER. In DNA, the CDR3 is TGCGCCAGCAGCCATAACAGGGGAAGAGGCAGCTATGGCTACACCTTC. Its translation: CASSHNRGRGSYGYTF.

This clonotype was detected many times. In DNA form, the CDR3 reads TGCGCCAGCAGTGAGTCAACAGACCTTCTTACCTACGAGCAGTACTTC. Translating gives CASSESTDLLTYEQYF. The chain couples TRBV10-2 to TRBJ2-7; the D is unclear. The CDR3 is 16 residues long. CDR1 and CDR2 (germline): WSHSY, SAAADI. V gave up 0 bases and J gave up 2 bases, with 14 bases separating them.

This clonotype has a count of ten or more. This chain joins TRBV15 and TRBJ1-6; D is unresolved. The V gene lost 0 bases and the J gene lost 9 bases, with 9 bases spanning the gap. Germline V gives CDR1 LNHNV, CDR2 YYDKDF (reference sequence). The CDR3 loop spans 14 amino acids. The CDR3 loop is CATSRDLGTSPLHF. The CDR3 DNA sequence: TGTGCCACCAGCAGAGATTTGGGTACTTCACCCCTCCACTTT.

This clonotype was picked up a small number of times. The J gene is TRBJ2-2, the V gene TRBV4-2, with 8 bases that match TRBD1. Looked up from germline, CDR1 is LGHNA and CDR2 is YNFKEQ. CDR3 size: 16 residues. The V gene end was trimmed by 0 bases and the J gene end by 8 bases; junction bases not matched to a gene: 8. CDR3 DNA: TGTGCCAGCAGCCAAGACGGGACAGGACGGTTGGGGGAGCTGTTTTTT. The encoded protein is CASSQDGTGRLGELFF.

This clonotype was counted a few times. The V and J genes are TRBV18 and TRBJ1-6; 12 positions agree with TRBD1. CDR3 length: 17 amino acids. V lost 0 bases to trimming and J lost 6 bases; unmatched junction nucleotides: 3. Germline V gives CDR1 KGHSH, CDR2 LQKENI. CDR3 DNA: TGTGCCAGCTCACCACCGGGACAGGGGGCCTCTAATTCACCCCTCCACTTT. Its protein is CASSPPGQGASNSPLHF.

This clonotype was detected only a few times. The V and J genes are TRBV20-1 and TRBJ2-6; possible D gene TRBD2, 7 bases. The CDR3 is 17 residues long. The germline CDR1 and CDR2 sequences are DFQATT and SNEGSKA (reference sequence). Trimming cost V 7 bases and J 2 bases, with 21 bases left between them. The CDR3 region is CSVQPGSGGPGANVLTF. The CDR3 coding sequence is TGCAGTGTCCAGCCGGGCTCCGGGGGGCCTGGGGCCAACGTCCTGACTTTC.

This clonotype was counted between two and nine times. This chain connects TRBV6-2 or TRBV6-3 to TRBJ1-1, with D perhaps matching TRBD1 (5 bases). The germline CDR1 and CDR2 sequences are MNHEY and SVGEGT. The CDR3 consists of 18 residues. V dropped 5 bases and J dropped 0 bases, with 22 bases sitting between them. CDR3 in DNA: TGTGCCAGCAGTACGCCTCCGGGGCAGAATAATATGAACACTGAAGCTTTCTTT. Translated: CASSTPPGQNNMNTEAFF.

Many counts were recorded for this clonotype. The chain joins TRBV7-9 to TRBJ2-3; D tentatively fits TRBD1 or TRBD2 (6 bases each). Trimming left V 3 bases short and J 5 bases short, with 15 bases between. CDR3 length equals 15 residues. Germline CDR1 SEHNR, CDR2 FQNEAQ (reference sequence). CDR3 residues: CASSFFTGAGDTQYF. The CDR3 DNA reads TGTGCCAGCAGCTTCTTTACGGGGGCGGGAGATACGCAGTATTTT.

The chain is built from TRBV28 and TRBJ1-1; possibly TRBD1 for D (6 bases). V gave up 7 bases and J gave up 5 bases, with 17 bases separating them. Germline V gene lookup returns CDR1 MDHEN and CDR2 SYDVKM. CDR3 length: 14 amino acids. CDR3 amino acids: CASTEDRRRTEAFF. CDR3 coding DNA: TGTGCCAGCACCGAGGACAGAAGGAGGACTGAAGCTTTCTTT. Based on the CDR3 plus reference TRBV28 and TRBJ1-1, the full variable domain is DVKVTQSSRYLVKRTGEKVFLECVQDMDHENMFWYRQDPGLGLRLIYFSYDVKMKEKGDIPEGYSVSREKKERFSLILESASTNQTSMYLCASTEDRRRTEAFFGQGTRLTVV.

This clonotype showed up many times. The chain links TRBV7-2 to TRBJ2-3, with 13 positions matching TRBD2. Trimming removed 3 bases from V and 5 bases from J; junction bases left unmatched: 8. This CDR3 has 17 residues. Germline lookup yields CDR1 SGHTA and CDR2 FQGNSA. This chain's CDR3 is CASSFLTSGGPLDTQYF. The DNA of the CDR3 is TGTGCCAGCAGCTTTCTGACTAGCGGGGGGCCGTTAGATACGCAGTATTTT. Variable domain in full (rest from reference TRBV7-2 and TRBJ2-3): GAGVSQSPSNKVTEKGKDVELRCDPISGHTALYWYRQSLGQGLEFLIYFQGNSAPDKSGLPSDRFSAERTGGSVSTLTIQRTQQEDSAVYLCASSFLTSGGPLDTQYFGPGTRLTVL.

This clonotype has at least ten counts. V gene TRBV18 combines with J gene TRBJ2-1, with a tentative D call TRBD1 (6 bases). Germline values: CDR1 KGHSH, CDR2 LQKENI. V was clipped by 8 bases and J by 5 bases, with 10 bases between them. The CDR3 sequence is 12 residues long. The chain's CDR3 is CASRDTHNEQFF. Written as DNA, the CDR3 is TGTGCCAGCCGGGACACCCACAATGAGCAGTTCTTC.

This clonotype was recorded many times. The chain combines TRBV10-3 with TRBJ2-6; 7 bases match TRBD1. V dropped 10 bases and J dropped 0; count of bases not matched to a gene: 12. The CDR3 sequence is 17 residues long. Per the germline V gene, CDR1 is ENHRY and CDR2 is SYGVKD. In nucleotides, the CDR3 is TGTGCCAGCTACGACAGGGCTCAGAACTCTGGGGCCAACGTCCTGACTTTC. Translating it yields CASYDRAQNSGANVLTF.

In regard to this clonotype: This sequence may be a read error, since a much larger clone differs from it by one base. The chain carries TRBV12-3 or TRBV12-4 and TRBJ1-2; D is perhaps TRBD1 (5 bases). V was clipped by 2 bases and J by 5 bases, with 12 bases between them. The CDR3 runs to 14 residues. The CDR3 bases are TGTGCCAGCAGTTTATTCCTGGGGGAGTATGGCTACACCTTC. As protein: CASSLFLGEYGYTF.

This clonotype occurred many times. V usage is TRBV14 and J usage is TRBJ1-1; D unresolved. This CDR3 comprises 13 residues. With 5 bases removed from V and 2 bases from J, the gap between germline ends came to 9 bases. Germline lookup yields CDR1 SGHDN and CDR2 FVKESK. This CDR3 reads CASSFVRNTEAFF. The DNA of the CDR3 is TGTGCCAGCAGCTTCGTCCGAAACACTGAAGCTTTCTTT.

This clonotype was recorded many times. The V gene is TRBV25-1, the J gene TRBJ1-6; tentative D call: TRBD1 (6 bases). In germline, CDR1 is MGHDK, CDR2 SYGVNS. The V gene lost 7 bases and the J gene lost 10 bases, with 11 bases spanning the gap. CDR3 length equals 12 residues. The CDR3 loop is CASKGVESPLHF. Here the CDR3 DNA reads TGTGCCAGCAAGGGGGTCGAATCACCCCTCCACTTT.

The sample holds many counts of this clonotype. The CDR3 region has the DNA TGCAGTGCTAGAGAGGTAGCGGGCAACTACAATGAGCAGTTCTTC. Encoded protein: CSAREVAGNYNEQFF. The chain uses TRBV20-1 and TRBJ2-1; TRBD2 matches 7 bases. The V gene's germline CDR1 is DFQATT and CDR2 SNEGSKA (reference sequence). V dropped 0 bases and J dropped 3; count of bases not matched to a gene: 5. The CDR3 length is 15 residues.

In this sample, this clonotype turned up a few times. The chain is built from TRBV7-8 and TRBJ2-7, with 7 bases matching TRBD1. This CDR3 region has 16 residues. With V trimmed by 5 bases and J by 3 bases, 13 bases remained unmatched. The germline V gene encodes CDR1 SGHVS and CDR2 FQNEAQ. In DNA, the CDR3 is TGTGCCAGCAGCCCCCCACAGGGGACACTTAGCTACGAGCAGTACTTC. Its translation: CASSPPQGTLSYEQYF.

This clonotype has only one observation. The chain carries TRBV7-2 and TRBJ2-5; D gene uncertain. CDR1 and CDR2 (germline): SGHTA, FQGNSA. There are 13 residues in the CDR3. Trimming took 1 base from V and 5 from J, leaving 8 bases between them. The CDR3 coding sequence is TGTGCCAGCAGCTTAGTTTGGCGGGAGACCCAGTACTTC. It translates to CASSLVWRETQYF.

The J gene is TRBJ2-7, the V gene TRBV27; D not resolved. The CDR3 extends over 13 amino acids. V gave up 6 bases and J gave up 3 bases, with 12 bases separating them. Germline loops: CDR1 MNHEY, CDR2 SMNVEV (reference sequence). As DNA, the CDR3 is TGTGCCAGCAGCCCCTTTTTTAGCTACGAGCAGTACTTC. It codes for CASSPFFSYEQYF.

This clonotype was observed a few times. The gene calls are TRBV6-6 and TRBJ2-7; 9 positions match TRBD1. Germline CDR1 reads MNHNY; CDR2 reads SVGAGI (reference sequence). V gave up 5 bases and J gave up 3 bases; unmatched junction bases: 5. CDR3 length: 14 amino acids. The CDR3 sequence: CASSDPGQGYEQYF. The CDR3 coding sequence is TGTGCCAGCAGTGACCCGGGACAGGGCTACGAGCAGTACTTC.

CDR3 residues: CASSLTRTEQYF. In DNA form, the CDR3 reads TGTGCCAGCAGCTTAACCAGGACCGAGCAGTACTTC. V is TRBV7-2 and J is TRBJ2-7; D gene ambiguous. Trimming removed 2 bases from V and 6 bases from J, with 8 bases in between. CDR3 length equals 12 residues. The germline V gene has CDR1 SGHTA and CDR2 FQGNSA.

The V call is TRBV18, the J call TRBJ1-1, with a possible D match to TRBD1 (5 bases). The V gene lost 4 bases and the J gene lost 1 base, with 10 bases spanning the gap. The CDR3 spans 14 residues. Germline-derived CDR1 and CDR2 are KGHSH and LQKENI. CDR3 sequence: CASSLGRGNTEAFF. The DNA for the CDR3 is TGTGCCAGCTCACTGGGACGGGGGAACACTGAAGCTTTCTTT.

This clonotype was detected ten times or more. In DNA form, the CDR3 reads TGCGCCAGCAGCCAGAAACAGGGGTTCTATGGCTACACCTTC. Protein sequence: CASSQKQGFYGYTF. The chain carries TRBV4-3 and TRBJ1-2, with 7 nucleotides matching TRBD1. V shed 3 bases and J 4 bases; nucleotides not matched to a gene: 5. Germline-derived CDR1 and CDR2 are LGHNA and YSLEER. This CDR3 comprises 14 residues.

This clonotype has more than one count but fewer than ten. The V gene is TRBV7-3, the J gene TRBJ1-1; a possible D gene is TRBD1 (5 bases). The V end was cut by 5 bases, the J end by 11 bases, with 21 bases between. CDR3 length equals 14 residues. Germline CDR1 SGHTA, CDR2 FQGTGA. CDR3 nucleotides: TGTGCCAGCAGCCCACCCGGGGGATCCTCTTGGGCTTTCTTT. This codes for CASSPPGGSSWAFF.

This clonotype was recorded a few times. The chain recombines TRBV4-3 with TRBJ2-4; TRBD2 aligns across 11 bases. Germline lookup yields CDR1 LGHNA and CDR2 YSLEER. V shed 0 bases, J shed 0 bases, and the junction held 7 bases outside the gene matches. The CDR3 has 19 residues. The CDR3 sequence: CASSQETSGVHLAKNIQYF. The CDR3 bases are TGCGCCAGCAGCCAAGAGACTAGCGGGGTTCATCTAGCCAAAAACATTCAGTACTTC.

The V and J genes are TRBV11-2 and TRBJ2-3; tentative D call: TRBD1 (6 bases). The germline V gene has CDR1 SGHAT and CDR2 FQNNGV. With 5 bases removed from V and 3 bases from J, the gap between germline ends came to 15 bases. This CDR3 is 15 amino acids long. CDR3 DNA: TGTGCCAGCAGCCCCCAGGGGCTAGAGACAGATACGCAGTATTTT. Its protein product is CASSPQGLETDTQYF.